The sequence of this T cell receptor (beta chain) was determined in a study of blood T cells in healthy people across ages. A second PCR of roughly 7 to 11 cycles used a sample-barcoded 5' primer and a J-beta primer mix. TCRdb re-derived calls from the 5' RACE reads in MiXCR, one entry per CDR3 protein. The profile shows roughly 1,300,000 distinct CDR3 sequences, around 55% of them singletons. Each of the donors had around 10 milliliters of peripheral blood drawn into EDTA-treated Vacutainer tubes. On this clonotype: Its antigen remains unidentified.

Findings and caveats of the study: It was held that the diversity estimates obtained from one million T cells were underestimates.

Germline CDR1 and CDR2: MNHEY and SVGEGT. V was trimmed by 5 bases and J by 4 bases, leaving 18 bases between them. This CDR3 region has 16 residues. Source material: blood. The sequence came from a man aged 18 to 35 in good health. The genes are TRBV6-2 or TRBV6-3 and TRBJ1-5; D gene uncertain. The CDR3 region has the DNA TGTGCCAGCAGTGGGTCGTACCAATCACTTAATCAGCCCCAGCATTTT. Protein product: CASSGSYQSLNQPQHF.